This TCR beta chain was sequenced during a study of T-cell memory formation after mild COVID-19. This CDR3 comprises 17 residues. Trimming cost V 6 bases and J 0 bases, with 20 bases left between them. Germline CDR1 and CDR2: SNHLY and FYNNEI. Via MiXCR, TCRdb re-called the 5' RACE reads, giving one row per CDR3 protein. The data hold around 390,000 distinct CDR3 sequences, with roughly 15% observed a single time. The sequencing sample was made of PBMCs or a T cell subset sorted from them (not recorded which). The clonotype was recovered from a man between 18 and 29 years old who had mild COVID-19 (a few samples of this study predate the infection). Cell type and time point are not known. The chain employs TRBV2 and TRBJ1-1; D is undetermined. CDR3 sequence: CASSPAGAYVMNTEAFF. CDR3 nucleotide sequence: TGTGCCAGCAGCCCGGCCGGCGCATACGTGATGAACACTGAAGCTTTCTTT.